These 20 T cell receptor beta chains share one sample of origin, sequenced in a study of cytomegalovirus exposure and HLA in healthy donors. Use of 60 Vbeta and 13 Jbeta primers characterized the PCR. Some clones are missing from TCRdb's copy, which holds only in-frame ones; the method was immunoSEQ multiplex PCR. This sample yields roughly 120,000 clones, of which around 75% are seen a single time; around 1.6% belongs to the top ten. Sequenced input: PBMCs. Receptors were obtained from a woman younger than 35 in good health and CMV-seronegative.

CDR3 nucleotide sequence: TGTGCCAGCAGTCCACCGGGGGGGCCTAGGGTGCTTTACGAGCAGTACTTC. Its translation is CASSPPGGPRVLYEQYF. The chain couples TRBV5-6 to TRBJ2-7, with 8 bases identical to TRBD2. Germline loops: CDR1 SGHDT, CDR2 YYEEEE. The CDR3 covers 17 residues. The V segment lost 5 bases and the J segment 4 bases; nucleotides outside the gene matches: 17.

The chain carries TRBV25-1 and TRBJ1-2; D unresolved. Germline V gene lookup returns CDR1 MGHDK and CDR2 SYGVNS. This CDR3 comprises 15 residues. V was cut by 4 bases and J by 5 bases, with 17 bases left in between. The CDR3 coding sequence is TGTGCCAGCAGTGTCGCACGGGATCCTCCTTATGGCTACACCTTC. It translates to CASSVARDPPYGYTF.

The V gene is TRBV2, the J gene TRBJ2-7; perhaps TRBD2 as D (6 bases). V was clipped by 6 bases and J by 11 bases, with 11 bases between them. Germline assignment: CDR1 SNHLY and CDR2 FYNNEI. CDR3 size: 10 residues. Written as DNA, the CDR3 is TGTGCCAGCAGGCGGGGTCTCAAGTACTTC. Translation: CASRRGLKYF.

The chain employs TRBV4-2 and TRBJ2-3; 13 positions agree with TRBD2. V lost 1 base, J lost 0 bases, and 1 base stayed unmatched. Germline V CDR1 and CDR2: LGHNA, YNFKEQ. The CDR3 contains 17 residues. CDR3 nucleotide sequence: TGTGCCAGCAGCCAAGGGACTAGCGGGGGTAGCACAGATACGCAGTATTTT. As protein: CASSQGTSGGSTDTQYF.

This chain connects TRBV19 to TRBJ2-3, with D possibly TRBD1 on 5 matching bases. The CDR3 totals 14 residues. Per germline, CDR1 LNHDA and CDR2 SQIVND (reference sequence). V lost 5 bases, J lost 1 base, and 10 bases lay in between. The CDR3 bases are TGTGCCAGTAGTCAGGGCCACGGCACAGATACGCAGTATTTT. It codes for CASSQGHGTDTQYF.

The chain employs TRBV9 and TRBJ2-5; TRBD2 agrees at 9 bases. Germline CDR1 reads SGDLS; CDR2 reads YYNGEE. V lost 0 bases to trimming and J lost 4 bases; unmatched junction nucleotides: 7. CDR3 length: 16 amino acids. CDR3 amino acids: CASSVVPSGVGETQYF. Here the CDR3 DNA reads TGTGCCAGCAGCGTAGTTCCTAGCGGGGTCGGAGAGACCCAGTACTTC.

The J gene is TRBJ1-3, the V gene TRBV9, with TRBD1 matching over 7 bases. V lost 3 bases, J lost 0 bases, and 6 bases stayed unmatched. The CDR3 loop spans 16 amino acids. Germline V lookup: CDR1 SGDLS, CDR2 YYNGEE. CDR3 residues: CASSGETGISGNTIYF. CDR3 nucleotides: TGTGCCAGCAGCGGAGAGACAGGGATCTCTGGAAACACCATATATTTT. Looking up the rest from reference TRBV9 and TRBJ1-3 gives the full variable domain: DSGVTQTPKHLITATGQRVTLRCSPRSGDLSVYWYQQSLDQGLQFLIQYYNGEERAKGNILERFSAQQFPDLHSELNLSSLELGDSALYFCASSGETGISGNTIYFGEGSWLTVV.

The sample holds a few counts of this clone. The chain employs TRBV30 and TRBJ1-6; possibly TRBD1 for D (5 bases). V was cut by 3 bases and J by 8 bases, with 8 bases left in between. CDR3 length: 12 amino acids. CDR1 is GTSNPN, CDR2 SVGIG, per germline (reference sequence). For the CDR3, the DNA is TGTGCCTGGAGACCACAGGATTCACCCCTCCACTTT. It specifies CAWRPQDSPLHF.

The chain has TRBV5-6 and TRBJ2-7; 9 bases are shared with TRBD1. Germline V CDR1 and CDR2: SGHDT, YYEEEE. The length of the CDR3 is 16 residues. The ends lost 2 bases at V and 4 bases at J; junction bases unmatched: 10. This chain's CDR3 is CASSFRPGTGRYEQYF. CDR3 DNA sequence: TGTGCCAGCAGCTTCCGGCCAGGGACAGGGAGATACGAGCAGTACTTC. Complete variable domain (other parts from reference TRBV5-6 and TRBJ2-7): DAGVTQSPTHLIKTRGQQVTLRCSPKSGHDTVSWYQQALGQGPQFIFQYYEEEERQRGNFPDRFSGHQFPNYSSELNVNALLLGDSALYLCASSFRPGTGRYEQYFGPGTRLTVT.

V gene TRBV29-1 combines with J gene TRBJ1-3, with D uncertain. Germline V gives CDR1 SQVTM, CDR2 ANQGSEA. The CDR3 runs to 13 residues. The ends were cut back, 6 bases at V and 0 bases at J, with 9 bases in the middle. The CDR3 nucleotides read TGCAGCGTCGCTCCCAGCTCTGGAAACACCATATATTTT. As protein: CSVAPSSGNTIYF.

This clone was seen a handful of times. V and J are TRBV28 and TRBJ1-1; tentative D call: TRBD1 (6 bases). V was cut by 7 bases and J by 1 base, with 16 bases left in between. Germline CDR1 is MDHEN and CDR2 is SYDVKM. The CDR3 spans 15 residues. This CDR3 is CASTATGRGNTEAFF. The CDR3 bases are TGTGCCAGCACCGCAACAGGGAGGGGGAACACTGAAGCTTTCTTT.

V is TRBV6-1 and J is TRBJ2-2, with 9 bases lining up with TRBD2. With 3 bases clipped from V and 6 bases from J, the junction kept 8 bases outside the gene matches. Germline V gene lookup returns CDR1 MNHNS and CDR2 SASEGT. The CDR3 length is 16 residues. CDR3 residues: CASSELAGRNAGELFF. CDR3 bases: TGTGCCAGCAGTGAGCTAGCGGGGAGGAATGCCGGGGAGCTGTTTTTT.

The sample holds one count of this clone. The chain links TRBV7-2 to TRBJ1-1; 7 nucleotides match TRBD1. The CDR3 loop spans 14 amino acids. Looked up from germline, CDR1 is SGHTA and CDR2 is FQGNSA. V was clipped by 4 bases and J by 2 bases; unmatched bases: 4. The CDR3 loop reads CASSSWDSNTEAFF. The CDR3 DNA sequence: TGTGCCAGCAGCTCCTGGGACAGCAACACTGAAGCTTTCTTT.

The genes are TRBV5-1 and TRBJ2-2; 8 bases fit TRBD1. V was pared by 4 bases and J by 0 bases, with 2 bases of the junction left unmatched. The germline gives CDR1 SGHRS, CDR2 YFSETQ. The CDR3 contains 15 residues. The CDR3: CASSMGQANTGELFF. As DNA, the CDR3 is TGCGCCAGCAGCATGGGACAGGCGAACACCGGGGAGCTGTTTTTT.

V gene TRBV15 combines with J gene TRBJ1-5, with a weak D call TRBD1 (6 bases). The CDR3 extends over 15 amino acids. CDR1 is LNHNV and CDR2 is YYDKDF in the germline V gene (reference sequence). The V gene lost 1 base and the J gene lost 2 bases, with 9 bases spanning the gap. The DNA of the CDR3 is TGTGCCACCAGCAGAGTGCGGACAGGCAATCAGCCCCAGCATTTT. This gives the protein CATSRVRTGNQPQHF.

This chain connects TRBV6-1 to TRBJ2-1; the match to TRBD2 covers 7 bases. V lost 3 bases to trimming and J lost 3 bases; unmatched junction nucleotides: 11. This CDR3 has 17 amino acids. CDR1 is MNHNS and CDR2 is SASEGT in the germline V gene. The CDR3 sequence: CASSEWSGTNLYNEQFF. DNA for the CDR3: TGTGCCAGCAGTGAGTGGTCAGGGACTAACCTCTACAATGAGCAGTTCTTC.

The V gene is TRBV27, the J gene TRBJ1-2, with a possible D match to TRBD1 (5 bases). V was cut by 7 bases and J by 4 bases, with 13 bases left in between. This CDR3 is built from 13 residues. Germline CDR1 MNHEY, CDR2 SMNVEV (reference sequence). The CDR3 protein is CASKTGGAYGYTF. CDR3 DNA sequence: TGTGCCAGCAAAACTGGAGGGGCCTATGGCTACACCTTC.

This clone was seen a handful of times. The V call is TRBV7-9, the J call TRBJ2-7; D possibly corresponds to TRBD1 (6 bases). This CDR3 contains 14 residues. In germline, CDR1 is SEHNR, CDR2 FQNEAQ (reference sequence). Trimming cost V 5 bases and J 5 bases, with 16 bases left between them. Here the CDR3 reads CASSPRTVLDEQYF. CDR3 in DNA: TGTGCCAGCAGCCCCAGGACAGTCCTCGACGAGCAGTACTTC.

V is TRBV10-3 and J is TRBJ1-3; 8 nucleotides agree with TRBD1. The CDR3 has 16 residues. J gave up 0 bases and V 3 bases, and 4 bases lay outside the gene matches. Germline loops: CDR1 ENHRY, CDR2 SYGVKD. The CDR3 loop reads CAISDMDRVSGNTIYF. CDR3 coding DNA: TGTGCCATCAGTGACATGGACAGGGTCTCTGGAAACACCATATATTTT.

V usage is TRBV27 and J usage is TRBJ1-2; no clear D. Deletions cut 8 bases from V and 4 bases from J, with 20 bases between. The CDR3 has 15 amino acids. Germline V gene data show CDR1 as MNHEY and CDR2 as SMNVEV (reference sequence). CDR3 sequence reads: CASGGSGNYPYGYTF. The CDR3 region has the DNA TGTGCCAGCGGCGGGTCAGGAAACTATCCCTATGGCTACACCTTC.